Below are 23 T cell receptor beta chains sequenced from a single sample in a study of blood T cell repertoires in COVID-19. Clones were sequenced by immunoSEQ multiplex PCR, and TCRdb holds only the in-frame ones, with some missing. The sample gives about 350,000 clones, 86% of which show up once; about 7.6% is in the top ten. Sequenced input: peripheral blood. These receptors were taken from a woman aged 60 to 75 with COVID-19, enrolled during active disease.

This chain links TRBV9 with TRBJ1-1; D unresolved. V was pared by 4 bases and J by 10 bases, with 14 bases between. The germline V gene encodes CDR1 SGDLS and CDR2 YYNGEE. This CDR3 region has 12 residues. In DNA, the CDR3 is TGTGCCAGCAGCTTTCTGGGCCTGCGAGCTTTCTTT. It specifies CASSFLGLRAFF.

V and J are TRBV7-9 and TRBJ1-5; D remains unclear. Germline CDR1 reads SEHNR; CDR2 reads FQNEAQ (reference sequence). The V gene lost 1 base and the J gene lost 4 bases, with 11 bases spanning the gap. The CDR3 sequence is 15 residues long. The CDR3 nucleotides are TGTGCCAGCAGCTTAGGCAGCGGCCCGAATCAGCCCCAGCATTTT. Its translation: CASSLGSGPNQPQHF.

The chain carries TRBV2 and TRBJ1-3; 8 nucleotides line up with TRBD1. This CDR3 is 15 amino acids long. Germline lookup yields CDR1 SNHLY and CDR2 FYNNEI. V lost 4 bases and J lost 4; bases outside the gene matches: 6. The CDR3 loop reads CASSGTGSKGNTIYF. In nucleotides, the CDR3 is TGTGCCAGCAGTGGGACAGGGTCGAAAGGAAACACCATATATTTT.

This clone was found a few times. The chain has TRBV7-8 and TRBJ2-7; D not certain. Trimming stripped 5 bases from V and 4 bases from J, with 6 bases between. Germline V gene sequence: CDR1 SGHVS, CDR2 FQNEAQ. The CDR3 totals 11 residues. The CDR3 here is CASSLRYEQYF. In nucleotides, the CDR3 is TGTGCCAGCAGCCTCCGTTACGAGCAGTACTTC.

V and J are TRBV15 and TRBJ2-5; 13 positions match TRBD2. Looked up from germline, CDR1 is LNHNV and CDR2 is YYDKDF (reference sequence). This CDR3 has 14 residues. Losses at the gene ends were 8 bases for V and 4 bases for J; bases not matched to a gene: 4. CDR3 in amino acids: CATSGLAGLETQYF. The CDR3 nucleotides read TGTGCCACCTCGGGACTAGCGGGGCTAGAGACCCAGTACTTC.

This chain uses TRBV27 with TRBJ2-1; no firm D call. With 4 bases removed from V and 8 bases from J, the gap between germline ends came to 6 bases. Per the germline V gene, CDR1 is MNHEY and CDR2 is SMNVEV (reference sequence). The CDR3 has 11 amino acids. The CDR3 spells CASSSIDEQFF. The CDR3 DNA reads as TGTGCCAGCAGTTCTATAGATGAGCAGTTCTTC.

The rearrangement uses TRBV7-2 and TRBJ2-1; TRBD2 matches 7 bases. Germline CDR1 is SGHTA and CDR2 is FQGNSA. This CDR3 region has 14 residues. J was trimmed by 6 bases and V by 7 bases; bases with no gene match: 9. The CDR3 region has the DNA TGTGCCAGCACCTGGCACGGGGGGTTCAATGAGCAGTTCTTC. As protein: CASTWHGGFNEQFF. Full variable domain (outside the CDR3, taken from reference TRBV7-2 and TRBJ2-1): GAGVSQSPSNKVTEKGKDVELRCDPISGHTALYWYRQSLGQGLEFLIYFQGNSAPDKSGLPSDRFSAERTGGSVSTLTIQRTQQEDSAVYLCASTWHGGFNEQFFGPGTRLTVL.

This clone showed up just once. The chain links TRBV7-3 to TRBJ1-6; 9 bases fit TRBD1. Trimming cost V 1 base and J 10 bases; bases outside gene matches: 2. The CDR3 is made up of 14 amino acids. Germline values: CDR1 SGHTA, CDR2 FQGTGA. The CDR3 coding sequence is TGTGCCAGCAGCTTAATAGGGACAGGGTCACCCCTCCACTTT. It specifies CASSLIGTGSPLHF. The full variable domain, completed using reference TRBV7-3 and TRBJ1-6, is GAGVSQTPSNKVTEKGKYVELRCDPISGHTALYWYRQSLGQGPEFLIYFQGTGAADDSGLPNDRFFAVRPEGSVSTLKIQRTERGDSAVYLCASSLIGTGSPLHFGNGTRLTVT.

This chain links TRBV5-1 with TRBJ1-1; D remains unclear. The V gene lost 4 bases and the J gene lost 5 bases, with 12 bases spanning the gap. Looked up from germline, CDR1 is SGHRS and CDR2 is YFSETQ. The CDR3 extends over 13 amino acids. CDR3 amino acids: CASSLSSETEAFF. The CDR3 nucleotides are TGCGCCAGCAGCCTTTCCAGTGAAACTGAAGCTTTCTTT.

The chain links TRBV9 to TRBJ2-3; TRBD2 is a possible D gene (7 bases). CDR3 size: 17 residues. V lost 0 bases, J lost 3 bases, and 17 bases lay in between. Germline V gives CDR1 SGDLS, CDR2 YYNGEE. The CDR3: CASSVEGGAIGTDTQYF. DNA of the CDR3: TGTGCCAGCAGCGTAGAGGGGGGGGCCATTGGGACAGATACGCAGTATTTT.

This clone occurred a few times. The genes are TRBV4-1 and TRBJ1-4, with TRBD1 identical over 8 bases. In germline, CDR1 is MGHRA, CDR2 YSYEKL. This CDR3 spans 15 amino acids. The J segment lost 6 bases and the V segment lost 3 bases, leaving 6 bases of the junction unmatched. The CDR3 nucleotides are TGCGCCAGCAGCCAGAGTGGACAGGGCTATGAAAAACTGTTTTTT. It translates to CASSQSGQGYEKLFF.

This clone has just a few counts. This chain joins TRBV7-9 and TRBJ1-2; no clear D gene. The CDR3 is made up of 14 amino acids. V was trimmed by 5 bases and J by 8 bases, leaving 18 bases between them. Germline CDR1 and CDR2: SEHNR and FQNEAQ (reference sequence). CDR3 bases: TGTGCCAGCAGCCCTATCGGGGAGGTGGGCGGCTACACCTTC. Amino acids: CASSPIGEVGGYTF.

The chain couples TRBV19 to TRBJ1-6; possible D gene TRBD1, 5 bases. Between the trimmed V and J ends, which lost 6 bases and 5 bases, there was a span of 14 bases. This CDR3 has 15 amino acids. Germline CDR1 and CDR2: LNHDA and SQIVND (reference sequence). In DNA form, the CDR3 reads TGTGCCAGTAGGATAAGGACATCAAATAATTCACCCCTCCACTTT. Its translation is CASRIRTSNNSPLHF.

This chain links TRBV18 with TRBJ1-3; the match to TRBD1 covers 7 bases. V was clipped by 3 bases and J by 2 bases; unmatched bases: 1. Germline V lookup: CDR1 KGHSH, CDR2 LQKENI. CDR3 length: 14 amino acids. CDR3 nucleotides: TGTGCCAGCTCACCCCAGGGGGCTGGAAACACCATATATTTT. Its translation is CASSPQGAGNTIYF.

The V call is TRBV11-3, the J call TRBJ2-7, with D possibly being TRBD1 (5 bases). The CDR3 length is 17 residues. Germline CDR1 SGHNT, CDR2 YENEEA. Trimming shortened V by 1 base and J by 0 bases, and 16 bases separated the two germline ends. CDR3 bases: TGTGCCAGCAGCTTAGGCCAGGGAAGGACATCCTCCTACGAGCAGTACTTC. It yields the protein CASSLGQGRTSSYEQYF.

This clone was seen many times. This sequence joins TRBV18 and TRBJ1-2; weak D call: TRBD1 (6 bases). This CDR3 comprises 13 residues. V lost 10 bases and J 5 bases, leaving 17 bases between the germline ends. Germline V lookup: CDR1 KGHSH, CDR2 LQKENI. The CDR3 reads CATYREKEYGYTF. For the CDR3, the DNA is TGTGCCACATACAGGGAGAAAGAGTATGGCTACACCTTC.

Concerning this clone: A read error may account for a junction end that differs from germline. V is TRBV5-6 and J is TRBJ1-4; 9 nucleotides align to TRBD1. Germline loops: CDR1 SGHDT, CDR2 YYEEEE. There are 15 residues in the CDR3. Written as DNA, the CDR3 is TGTGCCAGCAGCCGATACAGGGGGCTGAATGGAAAACTGTTTTTT. Amino acid sequence: CASSRYRGLNGKLFF.

This chain joins TRBV10-3 and TRBJ2-1; TRBD2 aligns across 8 bases. The V segment lost 6 bases and the J segment 0 bases; nucleotides outside the gene matches: 7. Germline V gene sequence: CDR1 ENHRY, CDR2 SYGVKD. This CDR3 has 16 residues. This chain's CDR3 is CAISITGTSSYNEQFF. The CDR3 nucleotides are TGTGCCATCAGCATAACCGGGACTAGCTCCTACAATGAGCAGTTCTTC.

V and J are TRBV5-5 and TRBJ1-3; D possibly corresponds to TRBD1 (6 bases). Germline V gives CDR1 SGHKS, CDR2 YYEKEE (reference sequence). This CDR3 comprises 13 residues. The V gene lost 5 bases and the J gene lost 4 bases, with 10 bases spanning the gap. CDR3 in amino acids: CASSTGSGNTIYF. Here the CDR3 DNA reads TGTGCCAGCAGTACAGGGTCGGGAAACACCATATATTTT.

This sequence joins TRBV5-1 and TRBJ1-3; 7 bases fit TRBD1. V lost 2 bases and J lost 4; bases outside the gene matches: 3. Per germline, CDR1 SGHRS and CDR2 YFSETQ. The CDR3 loop spans 14 amino acids. CDR3 sequence reads: CASSFTGDGNTIYF. The CDR3 DNA sequence: TGCGCCAGCAGCTTCACAGGGGACGGAAACACCATATATTTT.

The V call is TRBV7-9, the J call TRBJ1-1, with D perhaps matching TRBD1 (6 bases). Per germline, CDR1 SEHNR and CDR2 FQNEAQ (reference sequence). The CDR3 has 16 amino acids. V lost 5 bases to trimming and J lost 4 bases, with 20 bases between them. The DNA of the CDR3 is TGTGCCAGCAGCCTTAACCACGGGACACCGGCCACTGAAGCTTTCTTT. Translating gives CASSLNHGTPATEAFF.

The chain carries TRBV5-1 and TRBJ2-6, with D perhaps TRBD1 (6 bases). The CDR3 spans 16 residues. V shed 0 bases and J shed 2 bases, with 9 bases lying between them. Germline lookup yields CDR1 SGHRS and CDR2 YFSETQ. The CDR3 region has the DNA TGCGCCAGCAGCTTGGCCAGGGGCGCTGGGGCCAACGTCCTGACTTTC. Its translation: CASSLARGAGANVLTF.

This clone was detected once. This chain's CDR3 is CASSQDIGGGAYEQFF. The DNA for the CDR3 is TGCGCCAGCAGCCAAGATATAGGCGGGGGGGCATATGAGCAGTTCTTC. The J gene is TRBJ2-1, the V gene TRBV4-1; 9 bases line up with TRBD2. This CDR3 region has 16 residues. CDR1 is MGHRA and CDR2 is YSYEKL in the germline V gene. The V and J ends lost 0 bases and 8 bases, in that order; junction bases with no gene match: 8.